The sample holds a few counts of the clone carrying this T cell receptor beta chain. Its cognate antigen is unknown. Everyone who donated was a healthy bone marrow donor. Germline V gene data show CDR1 as SGHVS and CDR2 as FQNEAQ. This CDR3 has 16 amino acids. V was trimmed by 1 base and J by 2 bases, leaving 15 bases between them. Vbeta (60) and Jbeta (13) primers were used in the PCR. Profiling relied on immunoSEQ multiplex PCR, and the TCRdb table lists in-frame clones only, not all of them. Of some 110,000 clones listed, around 62% are singletons. These data originate in a study of cytomegalovirus exposure and HLA in healthy donors. Study findings and constraints: Published work reported that the classifier diagnosed cytomegalovirus status with high specificity and sensitivity. TCR beta V- and J-gene trimming, according to a later analysis, was linked to a missense DCLRE1C variant.

This chain connects TRBV7-8 to TRBJ2-7; weak D call: TRBD2 (5 bases). The TCR comes from a woman aged 40 to 50 in good health and CMV-seropositive. The sequencing input was PBMCs. The CDR3 DNA reads as TGTGCCAGCAGCTTAGAGGGCGGAGCGGAAACCTACGAGCAGTACTTC. This sequence encodes CASSLEGGAETYEQYF.